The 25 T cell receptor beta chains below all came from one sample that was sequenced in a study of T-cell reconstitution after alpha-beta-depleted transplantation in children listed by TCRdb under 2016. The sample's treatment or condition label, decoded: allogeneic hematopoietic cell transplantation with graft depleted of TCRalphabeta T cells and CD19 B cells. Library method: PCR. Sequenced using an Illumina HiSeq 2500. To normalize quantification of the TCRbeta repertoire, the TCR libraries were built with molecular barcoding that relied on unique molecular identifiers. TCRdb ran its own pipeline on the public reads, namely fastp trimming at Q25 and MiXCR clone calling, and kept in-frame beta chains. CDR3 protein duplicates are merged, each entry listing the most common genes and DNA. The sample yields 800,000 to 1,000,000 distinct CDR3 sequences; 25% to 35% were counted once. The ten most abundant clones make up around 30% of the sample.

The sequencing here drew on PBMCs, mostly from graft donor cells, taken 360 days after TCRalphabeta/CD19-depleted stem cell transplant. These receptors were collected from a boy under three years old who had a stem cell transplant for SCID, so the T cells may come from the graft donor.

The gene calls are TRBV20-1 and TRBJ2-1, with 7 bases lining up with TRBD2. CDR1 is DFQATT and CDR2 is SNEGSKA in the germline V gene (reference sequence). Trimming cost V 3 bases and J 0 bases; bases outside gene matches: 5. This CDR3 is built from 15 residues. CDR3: CSASSGVLSYNEQFF. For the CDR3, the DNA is TGCAGTGCTAGCAGCGGGGTTCTCTCCTACAATGAGCAGTTCTTC.

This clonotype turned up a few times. The CDR3 reads CAWSVYYGRDTQYF. The CDR3 nucleotides read TGTGCCTGGAGTGTGTATTACGGCAGAGATACGCAGTATTTT. The gene calls are TRBV30 and TRBJ2-3; D remains unclear. The CDR3 loop spans 14 amino acids. V was shortened by 0 bases and J by 5 bases, with 12 bases between the two germline ends. CDR1 GTSNPN and CDR2 SVGIG come from the germline V gene (reference sequence). Complete variable domain (other parts from reference TRBV30 and TRBJ2-3): SQTIHQWPATLVQPVGSPLSLECTVEGTSNPNLYWYRQAAGRGLQLLFYSVGIGQISSEVPQNLSASRPQDRQFILSSKKLLLSDSGFYLCAWSVYYGRDTQYFGPGTRLTVL.

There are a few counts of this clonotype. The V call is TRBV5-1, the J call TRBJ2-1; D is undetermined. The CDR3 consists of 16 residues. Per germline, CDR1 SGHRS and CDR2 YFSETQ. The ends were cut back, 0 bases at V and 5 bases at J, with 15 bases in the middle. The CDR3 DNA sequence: TGCGCCAGCAGCTTGGGACACCTCCCGTGGGACAATGAGCAGTTCTTC. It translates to CASSLGHLPWDNEQFF.

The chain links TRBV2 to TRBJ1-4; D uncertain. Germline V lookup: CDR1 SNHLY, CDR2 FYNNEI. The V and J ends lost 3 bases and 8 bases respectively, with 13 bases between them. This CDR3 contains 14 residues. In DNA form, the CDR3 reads TGTGCCAGCAGTGAGTGGAGGCCGGTGGAAAAACTGTTTTTT. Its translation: CASSEWRPVEKLFF.

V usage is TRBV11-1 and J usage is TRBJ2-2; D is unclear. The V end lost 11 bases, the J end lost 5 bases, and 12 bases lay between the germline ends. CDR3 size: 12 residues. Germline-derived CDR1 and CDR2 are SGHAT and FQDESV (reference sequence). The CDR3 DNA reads TGTGCCGGAAGATCATGGACCGGGGAGCTGTTTTTT. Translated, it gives CAGRSWTGELFF.

The chain's CDR3 is CASSPLGQTYEQYF. The CDR3 DNA reads as TGTGCCAGCTCACCACTCGGACAGACCTACGAGCAGTACTTC. This sequence joins TRBV18 and TRBJ2-7, with a weak D call TRBD1 (6 bases). In germline, CDR1 is KGHSH, CDR2 LQKENI. The CDR3 covers 14 residues. V was trimmed by 1 base and J by 2 bases, leaving 9 bases between them.

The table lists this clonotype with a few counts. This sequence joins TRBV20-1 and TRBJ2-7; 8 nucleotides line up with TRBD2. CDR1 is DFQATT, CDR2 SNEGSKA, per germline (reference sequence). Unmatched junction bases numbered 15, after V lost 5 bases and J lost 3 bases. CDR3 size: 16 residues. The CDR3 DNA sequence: TGCAGTGCTGTCCCCGTTGGTGCGGGGGGCCACTACGAGCAGTACTTC. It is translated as CSAVPVGAGGHYEQYF.

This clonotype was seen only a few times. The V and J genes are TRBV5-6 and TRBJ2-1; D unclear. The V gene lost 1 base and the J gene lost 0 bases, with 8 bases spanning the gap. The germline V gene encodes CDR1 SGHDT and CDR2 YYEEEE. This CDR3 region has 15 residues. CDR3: CASSLPGTSYNEQFF. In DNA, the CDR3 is TGTGCCAGCAGCTTGCCGGGCACCTCCTACAATGAGCAGTTCTTC.

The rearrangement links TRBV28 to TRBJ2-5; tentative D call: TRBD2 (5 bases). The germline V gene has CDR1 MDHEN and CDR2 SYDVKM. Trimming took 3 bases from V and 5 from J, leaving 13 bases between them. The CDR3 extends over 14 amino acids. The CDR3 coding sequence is TGTGCCAGCAGTTTGGAACTAGTGCAGGAGACCCAGTACTTC. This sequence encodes CASSLELVQETQYF. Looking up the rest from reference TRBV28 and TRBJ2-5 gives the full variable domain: DVKVTQSSRYLVKRTGEKVFLECVQDMDHENMFWYRQDPGLGLRLIYFSYDVKMKEKGDIPEGYSVSREKKERFSLILESASTNQTSMYLCASSLELVQETQYFGPGTRLLVL.

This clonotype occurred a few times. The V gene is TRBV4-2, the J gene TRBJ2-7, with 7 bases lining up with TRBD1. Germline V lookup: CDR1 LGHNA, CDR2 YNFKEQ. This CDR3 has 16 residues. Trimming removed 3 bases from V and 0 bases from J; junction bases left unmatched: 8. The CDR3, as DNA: TGTGCCAGCAGCCAGGGAGACAGGGACCCCTCCTACGAGCAGTACTTC. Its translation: CASSQGDRDPSYEQYF.

The CDR3 coding sequence is TGCAGTGCTAGAGATCGGCAGGGGGCGAGGGATACGCAGTATTTT. Translating gives CSARDRQGARDTQYF. The V gene is TRBV20-1, the J gene TRBJ2-3, with TRBD1 identical over 8 bases. V gave up 0 bases and J gave up 6 bases; unmatched junction bases: 8. Per germline, CDR1 DFQATT and CDR2 SNEGSKA (reference sequence). The CDR3 runs to 15 residues.

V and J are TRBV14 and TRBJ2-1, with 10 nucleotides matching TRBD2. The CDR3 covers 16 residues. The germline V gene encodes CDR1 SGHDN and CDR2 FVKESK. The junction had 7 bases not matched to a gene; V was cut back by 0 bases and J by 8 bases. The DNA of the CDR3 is TGTGCCAGCAGCCAAGATCTGGGACTAGCGAGGTATGAGCAGTTCTTC. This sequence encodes CASSQDLGLARYEQFF.

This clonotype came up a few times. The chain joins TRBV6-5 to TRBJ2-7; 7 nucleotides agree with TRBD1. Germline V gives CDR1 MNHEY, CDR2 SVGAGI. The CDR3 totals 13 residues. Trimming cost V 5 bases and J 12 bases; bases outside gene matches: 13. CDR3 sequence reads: CASSPLDRRSWYF. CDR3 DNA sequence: TGTGCCAGCAGTCCCTTGGACAGGCGGTCGTGGTACTTC.

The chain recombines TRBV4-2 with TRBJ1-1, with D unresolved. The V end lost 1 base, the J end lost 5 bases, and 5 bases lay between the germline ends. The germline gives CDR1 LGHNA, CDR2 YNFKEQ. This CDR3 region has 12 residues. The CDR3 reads CASSQGQTEAFF. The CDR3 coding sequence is TGTGCCAGCAGCCAAGGGCAGACTGAAGCTTTCTTT.

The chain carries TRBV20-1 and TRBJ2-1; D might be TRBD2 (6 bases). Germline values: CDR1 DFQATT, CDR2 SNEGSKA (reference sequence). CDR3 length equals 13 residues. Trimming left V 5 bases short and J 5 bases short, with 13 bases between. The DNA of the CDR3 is TGCAGTGCTTGGGGGGTGGTCCACAATGAGCAGTTCTTC. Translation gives CSAWGVVHNEQFF.

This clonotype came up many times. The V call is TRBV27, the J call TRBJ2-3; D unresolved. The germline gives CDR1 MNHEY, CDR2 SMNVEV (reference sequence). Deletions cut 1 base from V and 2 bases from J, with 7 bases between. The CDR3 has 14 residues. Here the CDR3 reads CASSLYPTTDTQYF. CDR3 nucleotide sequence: TGTGCCAGCAGTTTATACCCTACCACAGATACGCAGTATTTT.

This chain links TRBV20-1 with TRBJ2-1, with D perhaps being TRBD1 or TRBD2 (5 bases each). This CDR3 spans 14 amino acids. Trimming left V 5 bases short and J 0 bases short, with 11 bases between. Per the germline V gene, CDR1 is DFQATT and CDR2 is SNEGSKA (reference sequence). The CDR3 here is CSAPEGSSYNEQFF. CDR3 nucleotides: TGCAGTGCTCCAGAGGGGAGCTCCTACAATGAGCAGTTCTTC.

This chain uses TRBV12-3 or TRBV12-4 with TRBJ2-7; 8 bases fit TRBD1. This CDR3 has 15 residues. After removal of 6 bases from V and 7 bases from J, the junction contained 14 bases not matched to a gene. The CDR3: CASSPWTGTAGEQYF. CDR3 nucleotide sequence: TGTGCCAGCAGCCCCTGGACAGGGACGGCCGGGGAGCAGTACTTC.

The CDR3 spells CASSSRDYTGELFF. The CDR3 bases are TGTGCCAGCAGTTCCCGGGATTACACCGGGGAGCTGTTTTTT. The chain couples TRBV25-1 to TRBJ2-2; tentative D call: TRBD2 (5 bases). In germline, CDR1 is MGHDK, CDR2 SYGVNS. The CDR3 runs 14 residues. Between the trimmed V and J ends, which lost 5 bases and 3 bases, there was a span of 10 bases.

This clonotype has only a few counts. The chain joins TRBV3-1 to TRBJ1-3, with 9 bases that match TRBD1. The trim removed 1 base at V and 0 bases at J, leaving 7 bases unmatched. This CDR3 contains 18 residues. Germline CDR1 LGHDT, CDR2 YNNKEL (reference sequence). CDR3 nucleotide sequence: TGTGCCAGCAGCCAAGGACAGGGGGAGGCTGGCTCTGGAAACACCATATATTTT. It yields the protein CASSQGQGEAGSGNTIYF.

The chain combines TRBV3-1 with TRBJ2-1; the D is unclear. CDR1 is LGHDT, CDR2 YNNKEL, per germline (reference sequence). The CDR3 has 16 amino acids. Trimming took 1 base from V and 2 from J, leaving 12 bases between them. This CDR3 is CASSQGGMRTYNEQFF. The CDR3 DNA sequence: TGTGCCAGCAGCCAAGGGGGAATGAGGACCTACAATGAGCAGTTCTTC.

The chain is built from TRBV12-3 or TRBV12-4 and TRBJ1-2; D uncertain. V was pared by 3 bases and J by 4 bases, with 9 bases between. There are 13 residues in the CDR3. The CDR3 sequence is CASSFDKFYGYTF. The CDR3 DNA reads TGTGCCAGCAGTTTCGACAAGTTCTATGGCTACACCTTC.

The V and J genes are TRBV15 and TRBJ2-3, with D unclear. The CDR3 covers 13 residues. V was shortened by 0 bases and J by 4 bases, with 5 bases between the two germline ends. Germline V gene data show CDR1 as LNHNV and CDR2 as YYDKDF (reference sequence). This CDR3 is CATSRDSPDTQYF. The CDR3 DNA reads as TGTGCCACCAGCAGAGACTCCCCAGATACGCAGTATTTT.

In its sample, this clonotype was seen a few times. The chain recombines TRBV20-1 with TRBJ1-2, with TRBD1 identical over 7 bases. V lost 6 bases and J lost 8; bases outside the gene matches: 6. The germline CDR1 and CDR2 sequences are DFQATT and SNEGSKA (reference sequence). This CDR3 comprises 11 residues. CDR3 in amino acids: CSAFYRGGYTF. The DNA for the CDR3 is TGCAGTGCGTTCTACAGGGGAGGCTACACCTTC.

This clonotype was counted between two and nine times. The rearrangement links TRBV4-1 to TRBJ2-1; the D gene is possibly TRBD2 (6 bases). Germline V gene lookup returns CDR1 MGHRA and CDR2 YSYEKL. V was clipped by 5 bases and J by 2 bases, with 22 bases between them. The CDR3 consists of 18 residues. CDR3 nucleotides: TGCGCCAGCAGCAGTCCGGGAGCCCCGCCAGGGCCCTACAATGAGCAGTTCTTC. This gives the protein CASSSPGAPPGPYNEQFF.